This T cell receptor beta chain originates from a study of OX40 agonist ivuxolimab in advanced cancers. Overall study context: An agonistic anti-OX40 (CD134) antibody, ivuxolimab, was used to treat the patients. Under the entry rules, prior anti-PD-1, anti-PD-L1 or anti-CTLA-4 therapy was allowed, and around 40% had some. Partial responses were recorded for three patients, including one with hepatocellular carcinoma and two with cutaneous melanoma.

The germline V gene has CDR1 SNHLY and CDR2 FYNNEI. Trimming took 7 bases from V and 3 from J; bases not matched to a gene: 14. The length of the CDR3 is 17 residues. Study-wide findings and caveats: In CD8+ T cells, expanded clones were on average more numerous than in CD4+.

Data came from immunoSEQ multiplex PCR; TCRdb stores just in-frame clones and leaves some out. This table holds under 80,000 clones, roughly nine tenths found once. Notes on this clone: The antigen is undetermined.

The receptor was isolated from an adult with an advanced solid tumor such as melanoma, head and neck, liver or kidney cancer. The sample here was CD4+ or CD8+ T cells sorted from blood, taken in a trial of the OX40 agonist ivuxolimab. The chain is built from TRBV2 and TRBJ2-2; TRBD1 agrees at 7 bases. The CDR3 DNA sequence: TGTGCCAGCATCGATATTAACAGGGGATTGCACACCGGGGAGCTGTTTTTT. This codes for CASIDINRGLHTGELFF.